This T cell receptor beta chain comes out of a study of Ad26.COV2.S vaccination and SARS-CoV-2 variants. Study-wide results and caveats: Spike-specific TCR breadth was greater after Ad26.COV2.S than placebo.

Remarks on this clone: Its antigen is currently unknown.

Treatment specified: roughly 20 received Ad26.COV2.S at low or high dose, single or two shots; a few received placebo; per-sample allocation not given. Specimen acquisition occurred on day 63 following the initial vaccine or placebo injection. In Boston, an adult donor aged 18-55 years took part. Clones were read by immunoSEQ multiplex PCR, and TCRdb kept only the in-frame ones, dropping some. The data contain around 300,000 clones, roughly 88% of them seen just once; the ten biggest clones take up approximately 5%. The V end was cut by 1 base, the J end by 5 bases, with 9 bases between. Looked up from germline, CDR1 is SEHNR and CDR2 is FQNEAQ (reference sequence). CDR3 length equals 14 residues.

The specimen was peripheral blood, collected in a trial of Ad26.COV2.S vaccine versus placebo. The clonotype was recovered from a person between 18 and 59 years old who received the Ad26.COV2.S COVID-19 vaccine or a placebo. V gene TRBV7-9 combines with J gene TRBJ1-5; no clear D gene. CDR3 loop: CASSLEGTDQPQHF. Written as DNA, the CDR3 is TGTGCCAGCAGCTTAGAAGGAACTGATCAGCCCCAGCATTTT.